Presented here are 26 T cell receptor beta chains from one specimen sequenced in a study of siplizumab effects on memory and regulatory T cells. The protocol was immunoSEQ multiplex PCR, while the TCRdb copy is restricted to in-frame clones and leaves out a portion. The sample yields tens of thousands of clones, 85% to 95% seen once. Sequencing was performed on non-Treg CD4+ T cells sorted from blood. These receptors were collected from a human donor in good health.

The rearrangement links TRBV7-9 to TRBJ1-2; D gene unclear. This CDR3 has 14 residues. CDR1 SEHNR and CDR2 FQNEAQ come from the germline V gene (reference sequence). V lost 5 bases to trimming and J lost 1 base, with 11 bases between them. CDR3 DNA sequence: TGTGCCAGCAGCCCCACTACGGATAACTATGGCTACACCTTC. It encodes CASSPTTDNYGYTF.

The V gene is TRBV5-1, the J gene TRBJ1-4; 9 nucleotides line up with TRBD1. The V gene's germline CDR1 is SGHRS and CDR2 YFSETQ. CDR3 length equals 14 residues. Losses at the gene ends were 4 bases for V and 6 bases for J; bases not matched to a gene: 4. The CDR3 sequence: CASSKGQGDEKLFF. As DNA, the CDR3 is TGCGCCAGCAGCAAGGGACAGGGAGATGAAAAACTGTTTTTT.

The V call is TRBV6-4, the J call TRBJ2-1, with TRBD2 identical over 14 bases. CDR3 length equals 16 residues. J lost 7 bases, V lost 5 bases, and 7 bases had no gene match. Germline assignment: CDR1 MRHNA and CDR2 SNTAGT. CDR3 sequence (DNA): TGTGCCAGCAGTCCGCGACTAGCGGGAGGGAAGAATGAGCAGTTCTTC. It codes for CASSPRLAGGKNEQFF.

This sequence joins TRBV19 and TRBJ1-5; 7 bases agree with TRBD1. Per the germline V gene, CDR1 is LNHDA and CDR2 is SQIVND (reference sequence). The CDR3 covers 13 residues. After removal of 5 bases from V and 7 bases from J, the junction contained 5 bases not matched to a gene. The CDR3 sequence: CASSQTGPQPQHF. DNA for the CDR3: TGTGCCAGTAGTCAGACAGGGCCCCAGCCCCAGCATTTT.

This clone showed up just once. V gene TRBV2 combines with J gene TRBJ2-3, with 10 positions matching TRBD2. J was trimmed by 6 bases and V by 8 bases; bases with no gene match: 11. Germline V gene lookup returns CDR1 SNHLY and CDR2 FYNNEI. The CDR3 length is 15 residues. Here the CDR3 reads CASRRESGRGDTQYF. As DNA, the CDR3 is TGTGCCAGCCGGCGGGAAAGCGGGAGGGGTGATACGCAGTATTTT.

The rearrangement uses TRBV5-1 and TRBJ2-7; D is uncertain. V was trimmed by 1 base and J by 0 bases, leaving 5 bases between them. There are 13 residues in the CDR3. Germline loops: CDR1 SGHRS, CDR2 YFSETQ. CDR3 region: CASSLPSSYEQYF. The CDR3, as DNA: TGCGCCAGCAGCTTGCCAAGCTCCTACGAGCAGTACTTC. The variable domain in full, completed from reference TRBV5-1 and TRBJ2-7, reads KAGVTQTPRYLIKTRGQQVTLSCSPISGHRSVSWYQQTPGQGLQFLFEYFSETQRNKGNFPGRFSGRQFSNSRSEMNVSTLELGDSALYLCASSLPSSYEQYFGPGTRLTVT.

The V and J genes are TRBV30 and TRBJ2-2; D may correspond to TRBD1 or TRBD2 (5 bases each). The CDR3 is 16 residues long. Germline values: CDR1 GTSNPN, CDR2 SVGIG (reference sequence). V gave up 0 bases and J gave up 0 bases, with 11 bases separating them. CDR3 region: CAWSVEGTANTGELFF. Written as DNA, the CDR3 is TGTGCCTGGAGTGTAGAGGGGACGGCGAACACCGGGGAGCTGTTTTTT.

V and J are TRBV6-1 and TRBJ2-5; no clear D gene. The germline V and J ends were trimmed by 0 bases and 2 bases, with 10 bases remaining between them. From germline, CDR1 is MNHNS and CDR2 SASEGT. This CDR3 has 15 amino acids. The CDR3 DNA follows: TGTGCCAGCAGTGAAGCCGGACGGAGACAAGAGACCCAGTACTTC. Amino acid sequence: CASSEAGRRQETQYF.

The V call is TRBV25-1, the J call TRBJ1-1, with D tentatively TRBD1 (6 bases). The germline V gene encodes CDR1 MGHDK and CDR2 SYGVNS. The CDR3 loop spans 14 amino acids. Between the trimmed V and J ends, which lost 1 base and 5 bases, there was a span of 11 bases. CDR3 in DNA: TGTGCCAGCAGTGAATCGTGGGGGGCGACTGAAGCTTTCTTT. It codes for CASSESWGATEAFF.

The chain employs TRBV7-9 and TRBJ1-1, with D unresolved. The CDR3 has 14 residues. V lost 8 bases and J 0 bases, leaving 13 bases between the germline ends. Germline values: CDR1 SEHNR, CDR2 FQNEAQ (reference sequence). CDR3 protein: CASRAGRLNTEAFF. For the CDR3, the DNA is TGTGCCAGCCGCGCGGGGAGATTGAACACTGAAGCTTTCTTT.

This clone appeared once. CDR3 nucleotide sequence: TGTGCCAGCAGCAAAGGGGTCCAAAACGATGAGCAGTTCTTC. Residues: CASSKGVQNDEQFF. V usage is TRBV21-1 and J usage is TRBJ2-1. TRBV21-1 is deemed a pseudogene. The CDR3 is 14 amino acids.

The rearrangement links TRBV10-3 to TRBJ2-1; TRBD1 or TRBD2 may be the D gene (5 bases each). Trimming took off 9 bases at V and 5 bases at J, with 11 bases between the two ends. Germline-derived CDR1 and CDR2 are ENHRY and SYGVKD. The CDR3 extends over 12 amino acids. CDR3 sequence reads: CAMGTLDNEQFF. The CDR3 DNA sequence: TGTGCCATGGGGACCTTGGACAATGAGCAGTTCTTC.

A single count supports this clone. This chain links TRBV27 with TRBJ1-4, with 8 bases identical to TRBD1. Germline V CDR1 and CDR2: MNHEY, SMNVEV (reference sequence). V was clipped by 3 bases and J by 7 bases; unmatched bases: 4. CDR3 length: 14 residues. CDR3 coding DNA: TGTGCCAGCAGTTTTCAAGGACAGGGTGAAAAACTGTTTTTT. Protein: CASSFQGQGEKLFF.

The genes are TRBV5-1 and TRBJ2-5; 7 positions match TRBD2. CDR1 and CDR2 from the germline V gene are SGHRS and YFSETQ. The CDR3 length is 14 residues. The trim removed 4 bases at V and 1 base at J, leaving 4 bases unmatched. The CDR3 loop is CASSKGLSQETQYF. The DNA of the CDR3 is TGCGCCAGCAGCAAGGGACTATCCCAAGAGACCCAGTACTTC.

The genes are TRBV4-3 and TRBJ2-3; 8 nucleotides align to TRBD2. V gave up 0 bases and J gave up 1 base; unmatched junction bases: 3. The CDR3 consists of 16 residues. Germline CDR1 reads LGHNA; CDR2 reads YSLEER. This chain's CDR3 is CASSQDLGRGTDTQYF. CDR3 nucleotides: TGCGCCAGCAGCCAAGATCTCGGGAGGGGCACAGATACGCAGTATTTT.

V and J are TRBV6-5 and TRBJ2-7; TRBD2 matches at 8 bases. The CDR3 loop spans 14 amino acids. CDR1 is MNHEY, CDR2 SVGAGI, per germline. Trimming took 0 bases from V and 3 from J; bases not matched to a gene: 1. The CDR3 sequence is CASSYSTSGYEQYF. The DNA for the CDR3 is TGTGCCAGCAGTTACTCTACTAGCGGCTACGAGCAGTACTTC.

This chain connects TRBV2 to TRBJ2-7; D is possibly TRBD1 or TRBD2 (6 bases each). The CDR3 consists of 14 residues. The germline V gene encodes CDR1 SNHLY and CDR2 FYNNEI. Trimming removed 6 bases at V and 3 bases at J, with 15 bases between. The CDR3 spells CASSTRGRNYEQYF. For the CDR3, the DNA is TGTGCCAGCAGCACAAGGGGGAGGAACTACGAGCAGTACTTC.

The gene calls are TRBV19 and TRBJ1-5; TRBD1 is a possible D gene (6 bases). V was trimmed by 0 bases and J by 11 bases, leaving 20 bases between them. The germline V gene encodes CDR1 LNHDA and CDR2 SQIVND (reference sequence). This CDR3 is 16 amino acids long. CDR3 amino acids: CASSIETRQVASTQHF. The CDR3 DNA reads as TGTGCCAGTAGTATAGAGACGAGACAGGTAGCCTCGACCCAGCATTTT.

This clone came up once. The chain carries TRBV27 and TRBJ1-4; no clear D gene. V dropped 3 bases and J dropped 5 bases, with 16 bases sitting between them. Germline V gives CDR1 MNHEY, CDR2 SMNVEV (reference sequence). There are 16 residues in the CDR3. The CDR3 reads CASSFAIVQQNEKLFF. The CDR3 DNA follows: TGTGCCAGCAGTTTCGCAATAGTCCAGCAGAATGAAAAACTGTTTTTT.

This sequence joins TRBV30 and TRBJ1-5; D ambiguous. CDR1 is GTSNPN and CDR2 is SVGIG in the germline V gene (reference sequence). This CDR3 has 13 residues. V was trimmed by 2 bases and J by 5 bases, leaving 10 bases between them. The CDR3 protein is CAWSRAFYQPQHF. CDR3 nucleotides: TGTGCCTGGAGTCGGGCTTTTTATCAGCCCCAGCATTTT.

This clone has only one observation. V gene TRBV13 combines with J gene TRBJ1-6; a possible D gene is TRBD1 (5 bases). With 5 bases removed from V and 5 bases from J, the gap between germline ends came to 25 bases. CDR1 PRHDT and CDR2 FYEKMQ come from the germline V gene (reference sequence). The CDR3 loop spans 19 amino acids. In DNA, the CDR3 is TGTGCCAGCAGCCCCCGTGGGGCAGGGACCGTTACTAATAATTCACCCCTCCACTTT. This encodes CASSPRGAGTVTNNSPLHF.

The V call is TRBV6-6, the J call TRBJ2-1, with unresolved D. CDR1 is MNHNY and CDR2 is SVGAGI in the germline V gene (reference sequence). This CDR3 contains 13 residues. V was cut by 7 bases and J by 9 bases, with 16 bases left in between. As DNA, the CDR3 is TGTGCCAGCACCCGAACCCTAGAAGCTGAGCAGTTCTTC. This translates into CASTRTLEAEQFF.

The genes are TRBV6-1 and TRBJ1-1; D unclear. Trimming left V 7 bases short and J 1 base short, with 7 bases between. Germline V CDR1 and CDR2: MNHNS, SASEGT. The CDR3 loop spans 12 amino acids. In nucleotides, the CDR3 is TGTGCCAGCAACGTACCGAACACTGAAGCTTTCTTT. Protein product: CASNVPNTEAFF.

CDR3: CASTRGFHDNYGYTF. DNA of the CDR3: TGTGCCAGTACTCGAGGGTTTCATGATAACTATGGCTACACCTTC. The genes are TRBV19 and TRBJ1-2; the D is unclear. There are 15 residues in the CDR3. V dropped 7 bases and J dropped 1 base, with 16 bases sitting between them. CDR1 is LNHDA, CDR2 SQIVND, per germline (reference sequence).

This clone was picked up one time. The chain carries TRBV5-1 and TRBJ2-1; 8 nucleotides line up with TRBD1. The CDR3 contains 15 residues. The V segment lost 4 bases and the J segment 2 bases; nucleotides outside the gene matches: 5. In germline, CDR1 is SGHRS, CDR2 YFSETQ. The CDR3 loop is CASSLGQGPYNEQFF. CDR3 in DNA: TGCGCCAGCAGCCTTGGACAGGGTCCCTACAATGAGCAGTTCTTC.

This chain joins TRBV9 and TRBJ1-1, with D tentatively TRBD1 (6 bases). The CDR3 extends over 13 amino acids. Between the trimmed V and J ends, which lost 4 bases and 7 bases, there was a span of 14 bases. CDR1 and CDR2 from the germline V gene are SGDLS and YYNGEE. CDR3 residues: CASSPFGQIEAFF. The CDR3 DNA sequence: TGTGCCAGCAGCCCTTTTGGACAGATTGAAGCTTTCTTT.